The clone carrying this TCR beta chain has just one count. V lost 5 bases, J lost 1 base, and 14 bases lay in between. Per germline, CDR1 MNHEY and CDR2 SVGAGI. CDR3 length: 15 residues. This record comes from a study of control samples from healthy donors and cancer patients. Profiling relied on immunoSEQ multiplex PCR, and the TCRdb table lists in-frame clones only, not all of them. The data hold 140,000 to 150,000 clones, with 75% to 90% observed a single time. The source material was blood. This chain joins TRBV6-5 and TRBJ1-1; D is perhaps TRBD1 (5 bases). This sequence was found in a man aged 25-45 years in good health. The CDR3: CASSPSGGGNTEAFF. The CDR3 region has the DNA TGTGCCAGCAGTCCATCGGGGGGAGGGAACACTGAAGCTTTCTTT.